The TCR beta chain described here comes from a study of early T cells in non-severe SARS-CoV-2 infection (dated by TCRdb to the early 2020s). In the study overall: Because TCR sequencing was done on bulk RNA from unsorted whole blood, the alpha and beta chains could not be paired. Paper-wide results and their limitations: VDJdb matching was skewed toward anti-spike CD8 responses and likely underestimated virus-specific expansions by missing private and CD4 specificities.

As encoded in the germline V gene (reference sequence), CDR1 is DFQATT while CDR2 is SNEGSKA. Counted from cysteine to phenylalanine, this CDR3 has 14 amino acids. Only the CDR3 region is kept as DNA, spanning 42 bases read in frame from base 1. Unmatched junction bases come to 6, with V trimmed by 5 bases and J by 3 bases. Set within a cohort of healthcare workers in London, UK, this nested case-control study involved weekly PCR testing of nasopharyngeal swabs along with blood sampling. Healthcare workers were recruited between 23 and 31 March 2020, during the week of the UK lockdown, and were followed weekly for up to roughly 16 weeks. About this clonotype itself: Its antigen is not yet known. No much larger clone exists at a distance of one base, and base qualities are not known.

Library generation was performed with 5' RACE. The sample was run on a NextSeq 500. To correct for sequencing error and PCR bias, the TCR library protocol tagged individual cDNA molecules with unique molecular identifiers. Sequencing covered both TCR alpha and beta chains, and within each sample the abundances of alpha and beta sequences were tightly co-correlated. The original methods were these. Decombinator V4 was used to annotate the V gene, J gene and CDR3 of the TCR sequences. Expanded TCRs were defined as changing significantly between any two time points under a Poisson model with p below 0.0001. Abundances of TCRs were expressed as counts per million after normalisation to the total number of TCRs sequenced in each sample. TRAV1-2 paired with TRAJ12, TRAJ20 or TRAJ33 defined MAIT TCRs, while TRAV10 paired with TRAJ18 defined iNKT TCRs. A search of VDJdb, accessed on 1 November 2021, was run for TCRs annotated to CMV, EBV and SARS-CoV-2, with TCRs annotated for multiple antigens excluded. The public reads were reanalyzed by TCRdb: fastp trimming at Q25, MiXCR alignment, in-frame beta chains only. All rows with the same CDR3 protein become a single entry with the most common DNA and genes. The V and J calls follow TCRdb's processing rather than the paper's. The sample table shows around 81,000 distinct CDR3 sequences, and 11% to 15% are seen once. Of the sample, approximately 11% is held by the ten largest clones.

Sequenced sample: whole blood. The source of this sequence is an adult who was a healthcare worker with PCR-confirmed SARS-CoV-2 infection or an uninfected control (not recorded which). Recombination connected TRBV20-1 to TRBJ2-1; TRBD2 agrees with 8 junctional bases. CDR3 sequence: CSAPERGSYNEQFF. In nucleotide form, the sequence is TGCAGTGCTCCCGAGCGGGGGAGCTACAATGAGCAGTTCTTC.